Below are 26 T cell receptor beta chains sequenced from a single sample in a study of T cells after somatic rescue of genetic block. The method was immunoSEQ multiplex PCR; TCRdb's version includes in-frame clones alone and lacks a portion of them. This table has about 67,000 clones, about 91% appearing once. Sequenced sample: peripheral blood mononuclear cells (PBMCs). The origin of the receptors is a middle-aged man.

This clone was counted a few times. The chain carries TRBV7-9 and TRBJ2-3; no clear D gene. CDR3 length: 15 amino acids. Trimming cost V 2 bases and J 4 bases, with 13 bases left between them. Germline CDR1 SEHNR, CDR2 FQNEAQ (reference sequence). The CDR3 loop is CASSLSEGWADTQYF. Written as DNA, the CDR3 is TGTGCCAGCAGCTTAAGTGAAGGGTGGGCAGATACGCAGTATTTT.

This clone appeared once. This sequence joins TRBV2 and TRBJ1-1; 8 nucleotides line up with TRBD1. CDR3 length: 14 residues. V lost 7 bases to trimming and J lost 1 base; unmatched junction nucleotides: 5. In germline, CDR1 is SNHLY, CDR2 FYNNEI. CDR3 DNA: TGTGCCAGCATGCACAGGGGGAGGAACACTGAAGCTTTCTTT. The encoded protein is CASMHRGRNTEAFF.

The chain joins TRBV9 to TRBJ2-4; D unclear. CDR1 is SGDLS, CDR2 YYNGEE, per germline. V gave up 0 bases and J gave up 0 bases, with 10 bases separating them. The CDR3 runs 16 residues. CDR3 coding DNA: TGTGCCAGCAGCGTAGATGGCACCTTAGCCAAAAACATTCAGTACTTC. Its protein is CASSVDGTLAKNIQYF.

This clone is a singleton in its sample. The V call is TRBV5-8, the J call TRBJ2-2, with TRBD1 matching 9 bases. From germline, CDR1 is SGHTS and CDR2 YDEGEE. Germline trimming cut 1 base from V and 4 bases from J; bases unmatched to any gene: 8. The CDR3 is made up of 17 amino acids. The CDR3 spells CASSLYLTGGSTGELFF. The CDR3 region has the DNA TGTGCCAGCAGCTTGTATCTTACAGGGGGCAGCACCGGGGAGCTGTTTTTT. The whole variable domain, remainder taken from reference TRBV5-8 and TRBJ2-2, is EAGVTQSPTHLIKTRGQQATLRCSPISGHTSVYWYQQALGLGLQFLLWYDEGEERNRGNFPPRFSGRQFPNYSSELNVNALELEDSALYLCASSLYLTGGSTGELFFGEGSRLTVL.

This rearrangement joins TRBV14 to TRBJ2-7, with TRBD1 matching 11 bases. The CDR3 spans 15 residues. V was pared by 4 bases and J by 7 bases, with 9 bases of the junction left unmatched. Germline values: CDR1 SGHDN, CDR2 FVKESK. The DNA of the CDR3 is TGTGCCAGCAGCCCGTGGACAGGGGGCTCGGGGGAGCAGTACTTC. It yields the protein CASSPWTGGSGEQYF. The whole variable domain, remainder taken from reference TRBV14 and TRBJ2-7, is EAGVTQFPSHSVIEKGQTVTLRCDPISGHDNLYWYRRVMGKEIKFLLHFVKESKQDESGMPNNRFLAERTGGTYSTLKVQPAELEDSGVYFCASSPWTGGSGEQYFGPGTRLTVT.

The rearrangement uses TRBV7-2 and TRBJ2-7; D not certain. With 5 bases removed from V and 7 bases from J, the gap between germline ends came to 9 bases. This CDR3 is built from 11 residues. From germline, CDR1 is SGHTA and CDR2 FQGNSA. In nucleotides, the CDR3 is TGTGCCAGCAGCGTTAGTTGGGAGCAGTACTTC. It yields the protein CASSVSWEQYF.

The chain combines TRBV9 with TRBJ1-5, with TRBD1 matching over 8 bases. The CDR3 is made up of 15 amino acids. V trimming: 3 bases; J trimming: 6 bases; junction bases outside the gene matches: 8. CDR1 and CDR2 (germline): SGDLS, YYNGEE. CDR3 sequence (DNA): TGTGCCAGCAGCGCAGGACAGGGTTCGGCTCAGCCCCAGCATTTT. Protein product: CASSAGQGSAQPQHF.

V is TRBV28 and J is TRBJ2-7; 8 nucleotides align to TRBD2. CDR3 length equals 15 residues. The V segment lost 6 bases and the J segment 6 bases; nucleotides outside the gene matches: 13. Germline CDR1 is MDHEN and CDR2 is SYDVKM. CDR3 amino acids: CASSSHSGGAGEQYF. The CDR3 DNA sequence: TGTGCCAGCAGCTCTCACTCGGGAGGGGCCGGCGAGCAGTACTTC.

V gene TRBV7-8 combines with J gene TRBJ2-1; the match to TRBD1 covers 8 bases. V lost 3 bases to trimming and J lost 1 base; unmatched junction nucleotides: 2. CDR1 and CDR2 from the germline V gene are SGHVS and FQNEAQ. The CDR3 length is 15 residues. CDR3 protein: CASSFDRGSYNEQFF. The CDR3 DNA follows: TGTGCCAGCAGCTTCGACAGGGGTTCCTACAATGAGCAGTTCTTC.

The V call is TRBV2, the J call TRBJ1-5; D is uncertain. From germline, CDR1 is SNHLY and CDR2 FYNNEI. V gave up 3 bases and J gave up 3 bases, with 15 bases separating them. The CDR3 is made up of 16 amino acids. In DNA form, the CDR3 reads TGTGCCAGCAGTGAGCTTTTTTTACAGAACAATCAGCCCCAGCATTTT. Residues: CASSELFLQNNQPQHF.

The chain links TRBV7-3 to TRBJ1-3, with 9 bases identical to TRBD1. V trimming: 5 bases; J trimming: 4 bases; junction bases outside the gene matches: 6. CDR3 length: 15 residues. Germline CDR1 and CDR2: SGHTA and FQGTGA. The CDR3 DNA reads as TGTGCCAGCAGCCCGGACAGGGGAAGAGGAAACACCATATATTTT. This gives the protein CASSPDRGRGNTIYF.

The CDR3 protein is CASSLSRPREGGYEQYF. CDR3 DNA: TGTGCCAGCAGTTTATCGAGACCCCGGGAGGGCGGATACGAGCAGTACTTC. The chain has TRBV27 and TRBJ2-7; 8 bases line up with TRBD2. V was pared by 0 bases and J by 4 bases, with 11 bases of the junction left unmatched. Germline CDR1 reads MNHEY; CDR2 reads SMNVEV (reference sequence). The length of the CDR3 is 17 residues.

This clone has a single count. The chain combines TRBV19 with TRBJ1-5, with a tentative D call TRBD1 (6 bases). The CDR3 consists of 15 residues. Germline CDR1 is LNHDA and CDR2 is SQIVND (reference sequence). With 4 bases removed from V and 2 bases from J, the gap between germline ends came to 12 bases. The CDR3 is CASSTRDTRNQPQHF. The CDR3 coding sequence is TGTGCCAGTAGTACCCGGGACACTCGCAATCAGCCCCAGCATTTT. Supplemented by reference TRBV19 and TRBJ1-5, the full variable domain reads DGGITQSPKYLFRKEGQNVTLSCEQNLNHDAMYWYRQDPGQGLRLIYYSQIVNDFQKGDIAEGYSVSREKKESFPLTVTSAQKNPTAFYLCASSTRDTRNQPQHFGDGTRLSIL.

The rearrangement uses TRBV6-1 and TRBJ1-2; D might be TRBD1 (5 bases). V dropped 0 bases and J dropped 5 bases, with 19 bases sitting between them. CDR3 length: 17 residues. CDR1 and CDR2 from the germline V gene are MNHNS and SASEGT. CDR3 amino acids: CASSEALTAGGLYGYTF. CDR3 DNA: TGTGCCAGCAGTGAAGCGTTAACAGCGGGGGGTTTATATGGCTACACCTTC.

The rearrangement links TRBV7-3 to TRBJ2-2, with D unresolved. CDR1 is SGHTA, CDR2 FQGTGA, per germline. The CDR3 spans 16 residues. The V end was cut by 3 bases, the J end by 0 bases, with 11 bases between. The CDR3 region is CASSLVNFPNTGELFF. The CDR3 nucleotides read TGTGCCAGCAGCTTGGTTAACTTTCCGAACACCGGGGAGCTGTTTTTT.

This rearrangement joins TRBV30 to TRBJ1-3, with D hard to call. Trimming removed 1 base from V and 1 base from J, with 8 bases in between. Germline V gives CDR1 GTSNPN, CDR2 SVGIG (reference sequence). This CDR3 region has 14 residues. The CDR3 nucleotides are TGTGCCTGGAGTGAAACAAGATCTGGAAACACCATATATTTT. Amino acid sequence: CAWSETRSGNTIYF. The full variable domain, its missing parts supplied by reference TRBV30 and TRBJ1-3, is SQTIHQWPATLVQPVGSPLSLECTVEGTSNPNLYWYRQAAGRGLQLLFYSVGIGQISSEVPQNLSASRPQDRQFILSSKKLLLSDSGFYLCAWSETRSGNTIYFGEGSWLTVV.

This clone was observed once. V and J are TRBV11-2 and TRBJ2-1, with 7 bases fitting TRBD1. This CDR3 is 14 amino acids long. Germline CDR1 and CDR2: SGHAT and FQNNGV. The V and J ends lost 5 bases and 7 bases, in that order; junction bases with no gene match: 8. CDR3 amino acids: CASSPRLRGNEQFF. CDR3 coding DNA: TGTGCCAGCAGCCCGAGGCTCAGGGGGAATGAGCAGTTCTTC.

The V and J genes are TRBV11-2 and TRBJ2-3; D may be TRBD1 (6 bases). V was trimmed by 3 bases and J by 2 bases, leaving 9 bases between them. Germline assignment: CDR1 SGHAT and CDR2 FQNNGV. This CDR3 region has 14 residues. Written as DNA, the CDR3 is TGTGCCAGCAGCTTTACAGGGAACACAGATACGCAGTATTTT. It is translated as CASSFTGNTDTQYF.

This sequence joins TRBV5-1 and TRBJ2-2; D possibly corresponds to TRBD1 (6 bases). Per germline, CDR1 SGHRS and CDR2 YFSETQ. V shed 3 bases and J shed 4 bases, with 13 bases lying between them. The CDR3 spans 15 residues. CDR3 nucleotide sequence: TGCGCCAGCAGCTCGTCGACAGGACCCACCGGGGAGCTGTTTTTT. This codes for CASSSSTGPTGELFF.

This rearrangement joins TRBV5-1 to TRBJ2-3; D ambiguous. V lost 3 bases and J lost 4, with 6 bases in between. In germline, CDR1 is SGHRS, CDR2 YFSETQ. There are 12 residues in the CDR3. CDR3 loop: CASSYTSDTQYF. The CDR3 DNA follows: TGCGCCAGCAGCTATACTTCAGATACGCAGTATTTT.

This clone was observed a single time. The chain combines TRBV28 with TRBJ2-7; 10 bases match TRBD2. V lost 7 bases, J lost 4 bases, and 10 bases stayed unmatched. The germline CDR1 and CDR2 sequences are MDHEN and SYDVKM. The CDR3 is 15 residues long. CDR3 nucleotides: TGTGCCAGCATTATTAGGACTAGCGGAACTTACGAGCAGTACTTC. Translated, it gives CASIIRTSGTYEQYF.

This clone was observed once. This chain connects TRBV5-5 to TRBJ2-7; possibly TRBD1 or TRBD2 for D (5 bases each). The CDR3 has 15 residues. Germline assignment: CDR1 SGHKS and CDR2 YYEKEE (reference sequence). V was clipped by 5 bases and J by 3 bases, with 18 bases between them. Here the CDR3 DNA reads TGTGCCAGCAGTTACTGGACGGGGACCAACTACGAGCAGTACTTC. It specifies CASSYWTGTNYEQYF.

The chain carries TRBV19 and TRBJ1-5, with D maybe TRBD1 (6 bases). The germline CDR1 and CDR2 sequences are LNHDA and SQIVND (reference sequence). This CDR3 spans 14 amino acids. V was trimmed by 8 bases and J by 4 bases, leaving 15 bases between them. The DNA of the CDR3 is TGTGCCAGTTTACCCCAGGGGAGGAATCAGCCCCAGCATTTT. Residues: CASLPQGRNQPQHF.

The V call is TRBV6-1, the J call TRBJ2-1; TRBD2 matches at 10 bases. CDR1 is MNHNS and CDR2 is SASEGT in the germline V gene. Trimming cost V 7 bases and J 15 bases; bases outside gene matches: 18. This CDR3 spans 15 amino acids. The CDR3 DNA reads TGTGCCAGCATGCCAGGGAGCGGGGGGGCCTCCCCTCGGTTCTTC. It codes for CASMPGSGGASPRFF.

The gene calls are TRBV4-2 and TRBJ1-2, with 8 bases matching TRBD1. CDR1 and CDR2 (germline): LGHNA, YNFKEQ. V shed 6 bases, J shed 8 bases, and the junction held 14 bases outside the gene matches. CDR3 length: 15 residues. The CDR3 DNA sequence: TGTGCCAGCAGTTTAGAGAACGGCAGGGGGCACGGCTACACCTTC. Translation gives CASSLENGRGHGYTF.

This clone was detected a few times. The J gene is TRBJ1-1, the V gene TRBV19; 8 positions agree with TRBD1. CDR3 size: 13 residues. Germline CDR1 reads LNHDA; CDR2 reads SQIVND (reference sequence). V dropped 7 bases and J dropped 1; count of bases not matched to a gene: 2. The CDR3, as DNA: TGTGCCAGTAATGACAGGGGGAACACTGAAGCTTTCTTT. Its protein is CASNDRGNTEAFF.